The 31 T cell receptor beta chains in this list originate from one sample, sequenced in a study of metastatic and nonmetastatic thyroid tumors. TCRdb re-called clones via MiXCR from the PCR reads. The sample yields tens of thousands of clones, roughly 9.7% seen once. All patients were untreated before thyroid surgery. Sequencing was carried out using blood. These receptors were collected from a female donor with papillary thyroid cancer or a benign thyroid nodule (not recorded which). Some clones in this sample may be carry-over from other donors' samples.

This clone was observed a few times. This chain uses TRBV12-3 or TRBV12-4 with TRBJ2-2; D possibly corresponds to TRBD2 (5 bases). This CDR3 is built from 13 residues. V was pared by 11 bases and J by 0 bases, with 10 bases between. The CDR3 region has the DNA TGTGCCGACCGGGGTCCGAACACCGGGGAGCTGTTTTTT. Its translation: CADRGPNTGELFF.

The sample holds many counts of this clone. The chain employs TRBV20-1 and TRBJ2-1; 7 bases are a match to TRBD2. V lost 3 bases to trimming and J lost 6 bases; unmatched junction nucleotides: 2. Germline values: CDR1 DFQATT, CDR2 SNEGSKA (reference sequence). The CDR3 totals 12 residues. The CDR3 sequence: CSASGRTNEQFF. Here the CDR3 DNA reads TGCAGTGCTAGCGGGAGGACCAATGAGCAGTTCTTC.

Remarks on this clone: Possible read error: a much larger clone is one base away. The chain has TRBV4-2 and TRBJ2-1; TRBD2 agrees at 7 bases. CDR1 and CDR2 (germline): LGHNA, YNFKEQ. V lost 0 bases, J lost 5 bases, and 13 bases stayed unmatched. This CDR3 region has 18 residues. CDR3 coding DNA: TGTGCCAGCAGCCAAGAAAGGACATCGGGACTACGGCACAATGAGCAGTTCTTC. Protein product: CASSQERTSGLRHNEQFF.

At least ten counts were recorded for this clone. The junction and the germline gene differ at one end; a read error may be behind it. The V call is TRBV4-2, the J call TRBJ1-6; the D is unclear. The V gene's germline CDR1 is LGHNA and CDR2 YNFKEQ. The CDR3 has 16 residues. The CDR3 protein is CASNQEWQQMNSPLHF. The CDR3 nucleotides are TGTGCCAGCAACCAAGAATGGCAGCAGATGAATTCACCCCTCCACTTT.

This clone was recorded at least ten times. The chain uses TRBV11-2 and TRBJ2-1; D gene ambiguous. V lost 1 base, J lost 3 bases, and 7 bases lay in between. The germline gives CDR1 SGHAT, CDR2 FQNNGV. This CDR3 contains 14 residues. For the CDR3, the DNA is TGTGCCAGCAGCTTAGGACTCTTCTACAATGAGCAGTTCTTC. Amino acid sequence: CASSLGLFYNEQFF.

This clone has a count of ten or more. This rearrangement joins TRBV5-1 to TRBJ2-6; TRBD1 might be the D (5 bases). The CDR3 has 15 residues. V was trimmed by 5 bases and J by 0 bases, leaving 9 bases between them. Germline V CDR1 and CDR2: SGHRS, YFSETQ. The DNA for the CDR3 is TGCGCCAGCAGAGGGGAATTCTCTGGGGCCAACGTCCTGACTTTC. It translates to CASRGEFSGANVLTF.

This clone has a count of ten or more. The chain's CDR3 is CASSRVGGYTF. CDR3 sequence (DNA): TGTGCCAGCAGCCGCGTTGGTGGCTACACCTTC. The chain uses TRBV13 and TRBJ1-2, with D uncertain. Germline V gene data show CDR1 as PRHDT and CDR2 as FYEKMQ (reference sequence). V was cut by 5 bases and J by 7 bases, with 8 bases left in between. The CDR3 covers 11 residues.

This clone was seen ten or more times. A junction end diverges from the germline sequence, so it may reflect a read error. The V and J genes are TRBV20-1 and TRBJ2-7; 11 nucleotides match TRBD1. This CDR3 comprises 12 residues. Per germline, CDR1 DFQATT and CDR2 SNEGSKA (reference sequence). CDR3 nucleotides: TGCAGTGCTCCAGACGCGGACAGGGGGCCTCACTTC. It encodes CSAPDADRGPHF.

This clone has a count of ten or more. The gene calls are TRBV6-5 and TRBJ2-3; D is uncertain. CDR1 is MNHEY and CDR2 is SVGAGI in the germline V gene. The CDR3 is 13 amino acids. V lost 3 bases and J lost 0, with 4 bases in between. The CDR3 coding sequence is TGTGCCAGCAGTTATGGGAGCACAGATACGCAGTATTTT. Translated, it gives CASSYGSTDTQYF.

Ten or more counts support this clone. The rearrangement joins TRBV15 to TRBJ2-3; TRBD2 matches at 11 bases. The ends lost 0 bases at V and 4 bases at J; junction bases unmatched: 6. This CDR3 spans 17 amino acids. CDR1 and CDR2 (germline): LNHNV, YYDKDF (reference sequence). The CDR3 DNA reads TGTGCCACCAGCAGAGATTGGACTAGCGGGTCCCCAGATACGCAGTATTTT. Encoded protein: CATSRDWTSGSPDTQYF.

This clone was recorded at least ten times. The chain links TRBV10-2 to TRBJ2-3, with a weak D call TRBD1 (6 bases). V lost 7 bases and J 1 base, leaving 12 bases between the germline ends. CDR3 length equals 14 residues. Germline values: CDR1 WSHSY, CDR2 SAAADI. The CDR3 DNA is TGCGCCAGCACGAAACAGGGTCGCACAGATACGCAGTATTTT. It translates to CASTKQGRTDTQYF.

This clone was recorded at least ten times. J is TRBJ2-7 and V is TRBV18; D possibly corresponds to TRBD1 (5 bases). V dropped 3 bases and J dropped 6 bases, with 9 bases sitting between them. The CDR3 is 12 amino acids. CDR1 is KGHSH, CDR2 LQKENI, per germline. This chain's CDR3 is CASSPYQGEQYF. The CDR3 DNA reads TGTGCCAGCTCACCTTATCAGGGCGAGCAGTACTTC.

The chain uses TRBV7-9 and TRBJ2-1, with 7 bases that match TRBD1. With 5 bases clipped from V and 8 bases from J, the junction kept 9 bases outside the gene matches. The CDR3 covers 14 residues. CDR1 SEHNR and CDR2 FQNEAQ come from the germline V gene (reference sequence). The CDR3 loop reads CASSTRTGGDEQFF. CDR3 sequence (DNA): TGTGCCAGCAGCACCCGGACAGGAGGAGATGAGCAGTTCTTC.

This clone showed up many times. V gene TRBV27 combines with J gene TRBJ2-1; perhaps TRBD1 as D (6 bases). V lost 3 bases and J lost 0, with 12 bases in between. This CDR3 spans 16 amino acids. Per the germline V gene, CDR1 is MNHEY and CDR2 is SMNVEV (reference sequence). The CDR3 here is CASSFLTGSSYNEQFF. The CDR3 DNA sequence: TGTGCCAGCAGTTTCCTAACAGGGAGCTCCTACAATGAGCAGTTCTTC.

This clone ranks as medium-sized (0.01 to 0.1%). J is TRBJ2-5 and V is TRBV6-1; unclear D gene. Germline V gene data show CDR1 as MNHNS and CDR2 as SASEGT. V was shortened by 2 bases and J by 2 bases, with 3 bases between the two germline ends. CDR3 length: 12 amino acids. The CDR3 region is CASSEIQETQYF. CDR3 nucleotide sequence: TGTGCCAGCAGTGAAATTCAAGAGACCCAGTACTTC.

This clone appeared many times. The chain is built from TRBV27 and TRBJ1-1; D is perhaps TRBD1 (5 bases). Trimming shortened V by 3 bases and J by 1 base, and 9 bases separated the two germline ends. CDR3 size: 14 residues. Germline loops: CDR1 MNHEY, CDR2 SMNVEV (reference sequence). The chain's CDR3 is CASSFVGGNTEAFF. CDR3 in DNA: TGTGCCAGCAGTTTTGTGGGGGGGAACACTGAAGCTTTCTTT.

This clone was seen more than once but under ten times. This chain links TRBV7-3 with TRBJ2-5, with TRBD2 identical over 14 bases. The trim removed 6 bases at V and 5 bases at J, leaving 8 bases unmatched. Germline CDR1 is SGHTA and CDR2 is FQGTGA. CDR3 size: 16 residues. The CDR3 protein is CASSPGTSGSWETQYF. The CDR3 DNA sequence: TGTGCCAGCAGTCCCGGGACTAGCGGGAGTTGGGAGACCCAGTACTTC.

This clone was counted a few times. A much larger clone sits a single nucleotide away, making a read error possible. V gene TRBV4-3 combines with J gene TRBJ1-4, with 11 nucleotides matching TRBD1. This CDR3 spans 16 amino acids. CDR1 and CDR2 (germline): LGHNA, YSLEER. J lost 8 bases, V lost 0 bases, and 5 bases had no gene match. The CDR3 here is CASSQDVWTGGEKLFF. For the CDR3, the DNA is TGCGCCAGCAGCCAAGACGTGTGGACAGGGGGCGAAAAACTGTTTTTT.

With respect to this clone: An end of the junction differs from the germline gene, which may be a read error. The J gene is TRBJ1-2, the V gene TRBV27; D remains unclear. This CDR3 comprises 12 residues. Per germline, CDR1 MNHEY and CDR2 SMNVEV (reference sequence). CDR3 residues: CASSEGTGGYTF. DNA of the CDR3: TGCGCCAGCAGTGAGGGAACCGGTGGCTACACCTTC.

This clone turned up a few times. The chain employs TRBV6-2 or TRBV6-3 and TRBJ2-3; TRBD2 aligns across 14 bases. The germline CDR1 and CDR2 sequences are MNHEY and SVGEGT. Germline trimming cut 6 bases from V and 5 bases from J; bases unmatched to any gene: 4. The CDR3 consists of 15 residues. This CDR3 reads CASRGLAGVKDTQYF. For the CDR3, the DNA is TGTGCCAGCAGGGGACTAGCGGGGGTGAAAGATACGCAGTATTTT.

Many counts were recorded for this clone. The chain is built from TRBV3-1 and TRBJ2-1, with 10 bases aligning to TRBD2. With 3 bases clipped from V and 2 bases from J, the junction kept 1 base outside the gene matches. This CDR3 has 15 residues. Germline CDR1 LGHDT, CDR2 YNNKEL (reference sequence). CDR3 sequence reads: CASSHTSGTYNEQFF. For the CDR3, the DNA is TGTGCCAGCAGCCATACTAGCGGGACCTACAATGAGCAGTTCTTC.

This clone showed up many times. Possible read error: a much larger clone is one base away. The chain has TRBV12-3 or TRBV12-4 and TRBJ2-1; no reliable D call. This CDR3 spans 12 amino acids. CDR3 loop: CASSIIRNEPFF. CDR3 DNA: TGTGCCAGCAGTATCATACGGAATGAGCCGTTCTTC.

In regard to this clone: A read error may explain this, as a much larger clone is one base away. The CDR3 reads CASRPLGTVSMGTEAFF. The CDR3 coding sequence is TGCGCCAGCAGACCCCTCGGGACAGTGAGCATGGGGACTGAAGCTTTCTTT. The V and J genes are TRBV5-1 and TRBJ1-1; 7 bases match TRBD1. The V segment lost 5 bases and the J segment 5 bases; nucleotides outside the gene matches: 18. The germline V gene has CDR1 SGHRS and CDR2 YFSETQ. The CDR3 is 17 amino acids.

This clone occurred a few times. The J gene is TRBJ2-3, the V gene TRBV7-7, with D hard to call. Germline V gives CDR1 SSHAT, CDR2 FNYEAQ (reference sequence). V lost 5 bases to trimming and J lost 0 bases, with 6 bases between them. The length of the CDR3 is 13 residues. The CDR3 loop reads CASSVASTDTQYF. CDR3 in DNA: TGTGCCAGCAGCGTTGCTAGCACAGATACGCAGTATTTT.

This clone is medium-sized (0.01 to 0.1%) within its sample. The rearrangement joins TRBV12-3 or TRBV12-4 to TRBJ2-7; D perhaps matches TRBD1 (6 bases). CDR3 size: 14 residues. Trimming took off 5 bases at V and 2 bases at J, with 13 bases between the two ends. The CDR3 nucleotides read TGTGCCAGCAGTCCAGGGGACGGACCCTACGAGCAGTACTTC. Translation: CASSPGDGPYEQYF.

In its sample, this clone was seen many times. This chain connects TRBV7-9 to TRBJ2-1; D remains ambiguous. Germline assignment: CDR1 SEHNR and CDR2 FQNEAQ (reference sequence). CDR3 size: 12 residues. V was cut by 3 bases and J by 9 bases, with 9 bases left in between. The CDR3, as DNA: TGTGCCAGCAGCTTGGGGTTGGGTGAGCAGTTCTTC. This codes for CASSLGLGEQFF.

This clone showed up many times. The J gene is TRBJ1-2, the V gene TRBV2; 7 bases line up with TRBD1. Germline CDR1 is SNHLY and CDR2 is FYNNEI. V was pared by 4 bases and J by 4 bases, with 9 bases of the junction left unmatched. The CDR3 spans 15 residues. The CDR3 nucleotides read TGTGCCAGCAGTGTACTTGAGGGGGCGGTCTATGGCTACACCTTC. Residues: CASSVLEGAVYGYTF.

This clone was seen repeatedly, ten times or more. This sample also contains other DNA sequences that code for the same CDR3. This chain joins TRBV24-1 and TRBJ1-4; tentative D call: TRBD1 (5 bases). The V end was cut by 3 bases, the J end by 4 bases, with 11 bases between. This CDR3 comprises 15 residues. The germline V gene encodes CDR1 KGHDR and CDR2 SFDVKD. Here the CDR3 DNA reads TGTGCCACCAGTGATCCGGGACTGAATAATGAAAAACTGTTTTTT. Encoded protein: CATSDPGLNNEKLFF.

Ten or more counts support this clone. CDR3 DNA: TGTGCCAGCCACAGCCGCCGCCAGCGAGCGGGAGGAAATTCCTACGAGCAGTACTTC. Protein: CASHSRRQRAGGNSYEQYF. The chain is built from TRBV3-1 and TRBJ2-7; 9 nucleotides agree with TRBD2. This CDR3 contains 19 residues. With 8 bases clipped from V and 1 base from J, the junction kept 21 bases outside the gene matches. CDR1 LGHDT and CDR2 YNNKEL come from the germline V gene (reference sequence).

In this sample, this clone turned up many times. This clone may be a read error of a much larger clone one base away. Other DNA sequences in the sample encode the same CDR3. This rearrangement joins TRBV12-3 or TRBV12-4 to TRBJ1-6, with TRBD1 matching over 7 bases. V was clipped by 6 bases and J by 10 bases; unmatched bases: 9. This CDR3 has 14 amino acids. CDR3 protein: CASSLGQAGSPLHF. DNA for the CDR3: TGTGCCAGCAGCCTCGGACAGGCCGGCTCACCCCTCCACTTT.

Many counts were recorded for this clone. This chain joins TRBV4-2 and TRBJ2-1, with TRBD2 identical over 8 bases. Trimming at V came to 2 bases and at J to 1 base, leaving 10 bases not matched to a gene. Germline CDR1 is LGHNA and CDR2 is YNFKEQ. The CDR3 sequence is 18 residues long. The CDR3 loop reads CASSQTRLSGVSYNEQFF. For the CDR3, the DNA is TGTGCCAGCAGCCAAACCCGCCTTAGCGGGGTTTCCTACAATGAGCAGTTCTTC.